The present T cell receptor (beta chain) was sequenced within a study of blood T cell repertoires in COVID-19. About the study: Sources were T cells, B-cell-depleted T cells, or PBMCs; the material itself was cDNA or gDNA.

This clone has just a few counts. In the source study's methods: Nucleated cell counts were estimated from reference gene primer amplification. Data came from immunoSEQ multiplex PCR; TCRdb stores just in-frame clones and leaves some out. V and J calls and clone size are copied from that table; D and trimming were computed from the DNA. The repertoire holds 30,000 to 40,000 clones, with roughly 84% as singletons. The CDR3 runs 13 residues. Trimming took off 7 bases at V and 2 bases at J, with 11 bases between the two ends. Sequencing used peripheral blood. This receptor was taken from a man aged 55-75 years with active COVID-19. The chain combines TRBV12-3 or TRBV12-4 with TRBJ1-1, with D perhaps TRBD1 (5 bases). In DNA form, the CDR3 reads TGTGCCAGCACCTGGGGGGTCAACACTGAAGCTTTCTTT. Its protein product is CASTWGVNTEAFF.